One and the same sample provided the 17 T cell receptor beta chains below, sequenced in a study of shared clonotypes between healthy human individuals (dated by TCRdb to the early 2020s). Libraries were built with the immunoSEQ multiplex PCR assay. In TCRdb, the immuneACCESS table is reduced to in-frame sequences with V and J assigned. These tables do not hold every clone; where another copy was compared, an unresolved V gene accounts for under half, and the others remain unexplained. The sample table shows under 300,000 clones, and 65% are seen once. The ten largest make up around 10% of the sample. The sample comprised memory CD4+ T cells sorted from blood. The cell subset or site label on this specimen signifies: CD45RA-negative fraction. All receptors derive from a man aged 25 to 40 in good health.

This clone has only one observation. CDR3 coding DNA: TGTGCCTGGAGTCCACTTCGGGATACGCAGTATTTT. It translates to CAWSPLRDTQYF. The chain carries TRBV30 and TRBJ2-3, with no clear D. The germline V and J ends were trimmed by 2 bases and 6 bases, with 9 bases remaining between them. Per germline, CDR1 GTSNPN and CDR2 SVGIG (reference sequence). The CDR3 is 12 residues long.

The CDR3 sequence: CASSPLAGRYNEQFF. CDR3 in DNA: TGTGCCAGCAGCCCCCTAGCGGGACGTTACAATGAGCAGTTCTTC. The chain recombines TRBV11-2 with TRBJ2-1; 9 bases align to TRBD2. With 5 bases clipped from V and 4 bases from J, the junction kept 6 bases outside the gene matches. The CDR3 consists of 15 residues. CDR1 and CDR2 (germline): SGHAT, FQNNGV.

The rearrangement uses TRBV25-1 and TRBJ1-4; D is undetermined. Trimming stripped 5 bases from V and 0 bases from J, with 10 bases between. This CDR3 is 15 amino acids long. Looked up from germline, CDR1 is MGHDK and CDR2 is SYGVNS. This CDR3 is CASSRSSATNEKLFF. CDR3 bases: TGTGCCAGCAGTAGGTCCAGTGCAACTAATGAAAAACTGTTTTTT.

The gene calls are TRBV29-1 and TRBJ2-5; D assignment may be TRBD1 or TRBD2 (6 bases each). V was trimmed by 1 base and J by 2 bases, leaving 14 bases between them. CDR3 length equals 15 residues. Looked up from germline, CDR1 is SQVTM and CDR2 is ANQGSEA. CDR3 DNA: TGCAGCGTTGAAGTAGGGGGGAGAGGGCAAGAGACCCAGTACTTC. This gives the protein CSVEVGGRGQETQYF.

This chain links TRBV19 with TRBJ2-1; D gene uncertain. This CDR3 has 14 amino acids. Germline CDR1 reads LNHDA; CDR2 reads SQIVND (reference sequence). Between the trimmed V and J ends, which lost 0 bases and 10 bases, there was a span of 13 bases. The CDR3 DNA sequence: TGTGCCAGTAGTATAGATGGTAGCTCACAAGAGCAGTTCTTC. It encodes CASSIDGSSQEQFF.

CDR3 region: CASSKPEEGTIYF. The CDR3 DNA is TGTGCCAGCAGTAAACCGGAGGAGGGCACCATATATTTT. The chain recombines TRBV6-6 with TRBJ1-3, with D hard to call. The CDR3 is made up of 13 amino acids. V lost 5 bases, J lost 9 bases, and 14 bases lay in between. CDR1 is MNHNY and CDR2 is SVGAGI in the germline V gene (reference sequence).

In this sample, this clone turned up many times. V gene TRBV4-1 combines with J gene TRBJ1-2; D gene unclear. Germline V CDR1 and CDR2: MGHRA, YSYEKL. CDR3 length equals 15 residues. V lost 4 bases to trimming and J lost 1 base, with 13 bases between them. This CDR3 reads CASSREEGGNYGYTF. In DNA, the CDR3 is TGCGCCAGCAGCCGGGAGGAGGGAGGTAACTATGGCTACACCTTC.

The CDR3 DNA sequence: TGTGCCAGCAGCTTTTACCAACTGACAGCTTCCAACACTGAAGCTTTCTTT. Translating it yields CASSFYQLTASNTEAFF. V gene TRBV7-3 combines with J gene TRBJ1-1, with D perhaps matching TRBD1 (5 bases). CDR3 length: 17 residues. In germline, CDR1 is SGHTA, CDR2 FQGTGA. V lost 3 bases to trimming and J lost 2 bases, with 19 bases between them.

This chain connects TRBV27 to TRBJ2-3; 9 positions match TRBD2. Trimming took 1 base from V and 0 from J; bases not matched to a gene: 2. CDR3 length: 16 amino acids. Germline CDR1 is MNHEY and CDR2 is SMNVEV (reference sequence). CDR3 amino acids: CASSLLAGASTDTQYF. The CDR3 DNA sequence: TGTGCCAGCAGTTTATTAGCGGGAGCTAGCACAGATACGCAGTATTTT.

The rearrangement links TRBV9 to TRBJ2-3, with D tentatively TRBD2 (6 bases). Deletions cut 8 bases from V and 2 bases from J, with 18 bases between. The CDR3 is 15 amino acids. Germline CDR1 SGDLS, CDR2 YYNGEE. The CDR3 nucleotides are TGTGCCAGTACCAGTGGTAGCGGACTCACAGATACGCAGTATTTT. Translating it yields CASTSGSGLTDTQYF.

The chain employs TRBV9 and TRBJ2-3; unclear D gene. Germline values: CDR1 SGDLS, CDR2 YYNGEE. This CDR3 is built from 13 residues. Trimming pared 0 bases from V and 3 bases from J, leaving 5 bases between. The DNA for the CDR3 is TGTGCCAGCAGCGTAGTAACGACAGATACGCAGTATTTT. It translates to CASSVVTTDTQYF.

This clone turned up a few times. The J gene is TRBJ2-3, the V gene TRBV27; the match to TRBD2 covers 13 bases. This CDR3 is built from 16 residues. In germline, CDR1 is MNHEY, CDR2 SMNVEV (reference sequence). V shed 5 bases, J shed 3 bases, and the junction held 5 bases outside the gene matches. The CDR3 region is CASSPGTSGVTDTQYF. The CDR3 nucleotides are TGTGCCAGCAGTCCCGGGACTAGCGGGGTGACAGATACGCAGTATTTT.

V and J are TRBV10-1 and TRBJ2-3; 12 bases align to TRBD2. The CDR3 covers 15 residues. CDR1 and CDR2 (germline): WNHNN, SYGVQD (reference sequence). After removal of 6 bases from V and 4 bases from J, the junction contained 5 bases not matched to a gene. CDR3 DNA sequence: TGCGCCAGCAGCAGACTAGCGGGAGTTGCAGATACGCAGTATTTT. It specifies CASSRLAGVADTQYF.

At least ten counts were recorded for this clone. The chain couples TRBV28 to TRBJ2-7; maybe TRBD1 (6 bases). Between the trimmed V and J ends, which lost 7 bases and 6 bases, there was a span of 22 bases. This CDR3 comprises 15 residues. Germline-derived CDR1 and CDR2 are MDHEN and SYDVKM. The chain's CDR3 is CASTLLIGGAGEQYF. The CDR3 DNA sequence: TGTGCCAGCACCCTACTTATTGGGGGCGCGGGCGAGCAGTACTTC.

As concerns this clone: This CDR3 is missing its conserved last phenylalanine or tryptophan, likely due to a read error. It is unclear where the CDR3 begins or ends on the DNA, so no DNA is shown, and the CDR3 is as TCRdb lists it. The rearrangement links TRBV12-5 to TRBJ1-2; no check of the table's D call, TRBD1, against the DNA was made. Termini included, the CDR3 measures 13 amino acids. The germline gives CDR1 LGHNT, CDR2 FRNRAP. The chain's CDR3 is CASGVPVLQGKTY.

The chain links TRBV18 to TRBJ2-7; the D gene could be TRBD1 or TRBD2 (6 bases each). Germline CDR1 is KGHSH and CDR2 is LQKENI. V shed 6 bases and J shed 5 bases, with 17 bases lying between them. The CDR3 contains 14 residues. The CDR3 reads CASSLRGDADEQYF. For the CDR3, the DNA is TGTGCCAGCTCCCTAAGGGGGGACGCTGACGAGCAGTACTTC.

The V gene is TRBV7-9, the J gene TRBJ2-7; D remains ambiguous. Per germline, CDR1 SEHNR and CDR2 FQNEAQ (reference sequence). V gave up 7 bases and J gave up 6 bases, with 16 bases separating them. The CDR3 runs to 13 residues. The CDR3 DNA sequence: TGTGCCAGCAACACCGACCTTAAACGCGAGCAGTACTTC. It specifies CASNTDLKREQYF.